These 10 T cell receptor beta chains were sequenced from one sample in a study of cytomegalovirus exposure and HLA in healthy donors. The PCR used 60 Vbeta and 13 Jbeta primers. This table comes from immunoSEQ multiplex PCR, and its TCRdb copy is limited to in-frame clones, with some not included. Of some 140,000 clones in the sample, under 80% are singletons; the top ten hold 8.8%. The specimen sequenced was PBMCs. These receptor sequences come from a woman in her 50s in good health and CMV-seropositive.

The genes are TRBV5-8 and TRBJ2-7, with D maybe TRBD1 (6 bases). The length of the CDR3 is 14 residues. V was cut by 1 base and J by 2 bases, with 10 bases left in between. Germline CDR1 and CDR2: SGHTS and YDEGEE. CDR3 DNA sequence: TGTGCCAGCAGCTTGCCAGGGGCCACCTACGAGCAGTACTTC. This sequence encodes CASSLPGATYEQYF.

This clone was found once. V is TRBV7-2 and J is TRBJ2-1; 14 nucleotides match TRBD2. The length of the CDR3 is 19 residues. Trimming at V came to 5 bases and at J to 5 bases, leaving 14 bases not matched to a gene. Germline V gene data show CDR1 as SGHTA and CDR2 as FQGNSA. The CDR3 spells CASSTLWTSGGLSDNEQFF. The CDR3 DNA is TGTGCCAGCAGCACCCTCTGGACTAGCGGGGGGTTATCCGACAATGAGCAGTTCTTC.

The CDR3 reads CASSLSPRETQYF. The CDR3, as DNA: TGTGCCAGCAGCTTATCTCCCCGGGAGACCCAGTACTTC. The V gene is TRBV7-9, the J gene TRBJ2-5; D uncertain. Per the germline V gene, CDR1 is SEHNR and CDR2 is FQNEAQ (reference sequence). V gave up 2 bases and J gave up 5 bases, with 9 bases separating them. The CDR3 extends over 13 amino acids.

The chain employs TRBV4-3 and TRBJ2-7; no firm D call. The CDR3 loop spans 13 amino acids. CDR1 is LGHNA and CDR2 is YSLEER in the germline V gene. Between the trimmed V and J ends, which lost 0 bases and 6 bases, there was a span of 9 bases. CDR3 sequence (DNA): TGCGCCAGCAGCCAAGATATTGGAGTCGAGCAGTACTTC. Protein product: CASSQDIGVEQYF.

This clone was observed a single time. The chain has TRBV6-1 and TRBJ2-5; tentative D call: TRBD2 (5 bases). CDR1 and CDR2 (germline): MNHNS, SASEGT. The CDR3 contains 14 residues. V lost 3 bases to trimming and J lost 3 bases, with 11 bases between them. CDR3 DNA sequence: TGTGCCAGCAGTGACGCCGGGATCGAAGAGACCCAGTACTTC. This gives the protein CASSDAGIEETQYF.

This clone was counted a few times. CDR3 residues: CASSYAGAQYF. CDR3 sequence (DNA): TGTGCCAGCAGTTACGCGGGGGCCCAGTACTTC. The chain is built from TRBV6-6 and TRBJ2-5, with 7 bases fitting TRBD2. V shed 2 bases and J 9 bases; nucleotides not matched to a gene: 0. The V gene's germline CDR1 is MNHNY and CDR2 SVGAGI (reference sequence). The CDR3 runs 11 residues.

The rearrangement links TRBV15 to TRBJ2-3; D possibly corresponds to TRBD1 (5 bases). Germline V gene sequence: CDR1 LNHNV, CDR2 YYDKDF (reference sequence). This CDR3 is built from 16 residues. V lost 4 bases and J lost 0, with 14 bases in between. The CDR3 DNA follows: TGTGCCACCAGCACATCCGGACACGCTAGCACAGATACGCAGTATTTT. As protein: CATSTSGHASTDTQYF.

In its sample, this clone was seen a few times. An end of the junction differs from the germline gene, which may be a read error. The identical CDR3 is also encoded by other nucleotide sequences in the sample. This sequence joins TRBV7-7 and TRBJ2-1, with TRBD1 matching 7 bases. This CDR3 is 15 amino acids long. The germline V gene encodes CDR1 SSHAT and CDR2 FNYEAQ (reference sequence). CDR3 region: CASSLARGTVNEQFF. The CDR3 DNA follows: TGTGCTAGCAGCTTAGCGCGTGGGACAGTTAATGAGCAGTTCTTC.

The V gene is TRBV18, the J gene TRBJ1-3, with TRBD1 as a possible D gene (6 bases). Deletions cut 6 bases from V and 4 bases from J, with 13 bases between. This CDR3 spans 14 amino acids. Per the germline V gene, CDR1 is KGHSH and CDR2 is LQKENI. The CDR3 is CASSTQQGGNTIYF. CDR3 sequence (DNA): TGTGCCAGCTCTACGCAACAGGGAGGAAACACCATATATTTT.

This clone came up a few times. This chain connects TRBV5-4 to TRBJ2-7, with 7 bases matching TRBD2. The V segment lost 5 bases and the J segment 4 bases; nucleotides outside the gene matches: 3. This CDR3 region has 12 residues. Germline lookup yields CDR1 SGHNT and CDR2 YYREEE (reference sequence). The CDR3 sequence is CASSLGGYEQYF. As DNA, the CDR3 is TGTGCCAGCAGTCTGGGGGGGTACGAGCAGTACTTC.